These 22 T cell receptor beta chains share one sample of origin, sequenced in a study of cytomegalovirus exposure and HLA in healthy donors. 13 Jbeta primers and 60 Vbeta primers were used for the PCR. The repertoire was sequenced with immunoSEQ multiplex PCR; TCRdb's copy has only in-frame clones and lacks some. Here the sample spans some 160,000 clones, 77% being singletons. The sequenced sample was PBMCs. Receptor source: a woman aged 30 to 39 in good health and CMV-seronegative.

The chain carries TRBV29-1 and TRBJ1-1; 9 bases fit TRBD1. From germline, CDR1 is SQVTM and CDR2 ANQGSEA. With V trimmed by 8 bases and J by 2 bases, 6 bases remained unmatched. CDR3 size: 13 residues. As DNA, the CDR3 is TGCAGCTTCCGGACAGGGGAAAACACTGAAGCTTTCTTT. This translates into CSFRTGENTEAFF. Using reference TRBV29-1 and TRBJ1-1 for the parts outside the CDR3, the full variable domain is SAVISQKPSRDICQRGTSLTIQCQVDSQVTMMFWYRQQPGQSLTLIATANQGSEATYESGFVIDKFPISRPNLTFSTLTVSNMSPEDSSIYLCSFRTGENTEAFFGQGTRLTVV.

This sequence joins TRBV7-2 and TRBJ2-7; the match to TRBD1 covers 7 bases. Germline V lookup: CDR1 SGHTA, CDR2 FQGNSA. After removal of 3 bases from V and 7 bases from J, the junction contained 9 bases not matched to a gene. The CDR3 is 14 amino acids. CDR3 sequence: CASSFMDRLLEQYF. In DNA, the CDR3 is TGTGCCAGCAGCTTCATGGACAGGCTCCTGGAGCAGTACTTC.

The gene calls are TRBV10-3 and TRBJ2-2; a weak D match, TRBD1 (6 bases). V was trimmed by 1 base and J by 5 bases, leaving 11 bases between them. This CDR3 is built from 15 residues. Germline V gives CDR1 ENHRY, CDR2 SYGVKD. CDR3 sequence: CAISEFSTGTGELFF. CDR3 bases: TGTGCCATCAGTGAGTTTAGTACAGGGACCGGGGAGCTGTTTTTT.

This clone was observed a few times. The chain has TRBV5-1 and TRBJ2-6; a possible D gene is TRBD1 (6 bases). V dropped 4 bases and J dropped 0 bases, with 14 bases sitting between them. Germline V CDR1 and CDR2: SGHRS, YFSETQ. CDR3 length equals 17 residues. CDR3 in DNA: TGCGCCAGCAGCCGATCGGACAGTCTCTCTGGGGCCAACGTCCTGACTTTC. Its translation: CASSRSDSLSGANVLTF. The whole variable domain, filled in from reference TRBV5-1 and TRBJ2-6, reads KAGVTQTPRYLIKTRGQQVTLSCSPISGHRSVSWYQQTPGQGLQFLFEYFSETQRNKGNFPGRFSGRQFSNSRSEMNVSTLELGDSALYLCASSRSDSLSGANVLTFGAGSRLTVL.

The V gene is TRBV30, the J gene TRBJ1-3; 9 bases are shared with TRBD1. V lost 5 bases and J lost 0; bases outside the gene matches: 5. The CDR3 extends over 15 amino acids. The germline V gene encodes CDR1 GTSNPN and CDR2 SVGIG (reference sequence). CDR3 amino acids: CAWYRDRASGNTIYF. Here the CDR3 DNA reads TGTGCCTGGTACCGGGACAGGGCCTCTGGAAACACCATATATTTT.

J is TRBJ2-7 and V is TRBV7-9; tentative D call: TRBD1 (5 bases). This CDR3 contains 14 residues. The V end was cut by 5 bases, the J end by 3 bases, with 14 bases between. Germline CDR1 reads SEHNR; CDR2 reads FQNEAQ (reference sequence). CDR3 DNA: TGTGCCAGCAGCGGACGGACAAGGAGCTACGAGCAGTACTTC. Its translation is CASSGRTRSYEQYF. The whole variable domain, filled in from reference TRBV7-9 and TRBJ2-7, reads DTGVSQNPRHKITKRGQNVTFRCDPISEHNRLYWYRQTLGQGPEFLTYFQNEAQLEKSRLLSDRFSAERPKGSFSTLEIQRTEQGDSAMYLCASSGRTRSYEQYFGPGTRLTVT.

The chain recombines TRBV5-1 with TRBJ2-7; D is possibly TRBD2 (5 bases). The CDR3 is 12 residues long. In germline, CDR1 is SGHRS, CDR2 YFSETQ. Deletions cut 4 bases from V and 7 bases from J, with 12 bases between. CDR3 nucleotide sequence: TGCGCCAGCAGCGGAGGACCCTTAGAGCAGTACTTC. It codes for CASSGGPLEQYF.

The rearrangement joins TRBV28 to TRBJ1-1; D remains ambiguous. Trimming removed 4 bases at V and 4 bases at J, with 16 bases between. This CDR3 comprises 15 residues. Germline-derived CDR1 and CDR2 are MDHEN and SYDVKM. The CDR3 region is CASSSFPGGRTEAFF. CDR3 sequence (DNA): TGTGCCAGCAGTTCCTTTCCCGGCGGGCGCACTGAAGCTTTCTTT.

The CDR3 nucleotides are TGTGCCAGCAGTGCGGAGCGGAAGTACCAAGAGACCCAGTACTTC. This translates into CASSAERKYQETQYF. The gene calls are TRBV6-1 and TRBJ2-5; tentative D call: TRBD2 (5 bases). V dropped 4 bases and J dropped 0 bases, with 12 bases sitting between them. CDR1 is MNHNS and CDR2 is SASEGT in the germline V gene. The CDR3 extends over 15 amino acids.

The sample holds one count of this clone. This sequence joins TRBV6-1 and TRBJ2-2, with 8 bases matching TRBD1. Germline CDR1 MNHNS, CDR2 SASEGT. Losses at the gene ends were 7 bases for V and 5 bases for J; bases not matched to a gene: 9. CDR3 length: 15 amino acids. In DNA, the CDR3 is TGTGCCAGCACCTTCGGGACAGGAGGGACCGGGGAGCTGTTTTTT. It encodes CASTFGTGGTGELFF.

V usage is TRBV19 and J usage is TRBJ2-3; TRBD2 aligns across 8 bases. The V gene end was trimmed by 1 base and the J gene end by 6 bases; junction bases not matched to a gene: 3. Germline-derived CDR1 and CDR2 are LNHDA and SQIVND (reference sequence). This CDR3 has 14 residues. The CDR3 DNA follows: TGTGCCAGTAGTATAGCGGGGGGGAGGGATACGCAGTATTTT. Translating it yields CASSIAGGRDTQYF. Full variable domain (outside the CDR3, taken from reference TRBV19 and TRBJ2-3): DGGITQSPKYLFRKEGQNVTLSCEQNLNHDAMYWYRQDPGQGLRLIYYSQIVNDFQKGDIAEGYSVSREKKESFPLTVTSAQKNPTAFYLCASSIAGGRDTQYFGPGTRLTVL.

This clone was found once. V and J are TRBV20-1 and TRBJ1-1; D uncertain. CDR1 is DFQATT, CDR2 SNEGSKA, per germline (reference sequence). V dropped 6 bases and J dropped 5 bases, with 10 bases sitting between them. CDR3 length: 11 residues. CDR3 sequence: CSAPPGTEAFF. CDR3 DNA: TGCAGTGCGCCCCCGGGGACTGAAGCTTTCTTT.

V gene TRBV20-1 combines with J gene TRBJ2-7; D not resolved. Trimming took off 1 base at V and 5 bases at J, with 6 bases between the two ends. The length of the CDR3 is 11 residues. Germline CDR1 reads DFQATT; CDR2 reads SNEGSKA (reference sequence). CDR3 nucleotides: TGCAGTGCTAGAGCCCCAAACGAGCAGTACTTC. It encodes CSARAPNEQYF.

This chain joins TRBV2 and TRBJ2-1, with D unclear. Per germline, CDR1 SNHLY and CDR2 FYNNEI. This CDR3 comprises 15 residues. V dropped 7 bases and J dropped 6 bases, with 19 bases sitting between them. The CDR3 loop is CASTLILGRGNEQFF. The CDR3 region has the DNA TGTGCCAGCACCCTTATTCTCGGCCGAGGCAATGAGCAGTTCTTC.

The chain carries TRBV29-1 and TRBJ2-1; 8 nucleotides line up with TRBD2. This CDR3 contains 11 residues. J gave up 10 bases and V 4 bases, and 3 bases lay outside the gene matches. Germline loops: CDR1 SQVTM, CDR2 ANQGSEA. The CDR3 spells CSVALAGEQFF. The CDR3 DNA reads TGCAGCGTTGCTTTAGCGGGGGAGCAGTTCTTC.

The chain combines TRBV2 with TRBJ1-1; the D is unclear. Deletions cut 2 bases from V and 6 bases from J, with 10 bases between. Germline CDR1 SNHLY, CDR2 FYNNEI. CDR3 length equals 13 residues. As DNA, the CDR3 is TGTGCCAGCAGTGAATACCCCCCGGCTGAAGCTTTCTTT. This sequence encodes CASSEYPPAEAFF.

The chain is built from TRBV19 and TRBJ2-5; tentative D call: TRBD2 (6 bases). The germline gives CDR1 LNHDA, CDR2 SQIVND (reference sequence). V lost 5 bases to trimming and J lost 5 bases, with 15 bases between them. The CDR3 runs to 14 residues. The CDR3 DNA reads as TGTGCCAGTAGTGCGGAGGGGCGAGGTGAGACCCAGTACTTC. It yields the protein CASSAEGRGETQYF.

The CDR3 reads CASSLAGFYNEQFF. Written as DNA, the CDR3 is TGTGCCAGCAGCCTAGCGGGGTTCTACAATGAGCAGTTCTTC. The chain has TRBV9 and TRBJ2-1, with 9 bases that match TRBD2. CDR3 length: 14 amino acids. Germline V lookup: CDR1 SGDLS, CDR2 YYNGEE. The J segment lost 3 bases and the V segment lost 4 bases, leaving 2 bases of the junction unmatched.

The chain uses TRBV2 and TRBJ2-3; 13 positions match TRBD2. Per the germline V gene, CDR1 is SNHLY and CDR2 is FYNNEI. The CDR3 loop spans 16 amino acids. V trimming: 6 bases; J trimming: 1 base; junction bases outside the gene matches: 4. CDR3 DNA: TGTGCCAGCAGCGGGACTAGCGGGGAAGGCACAGATACGCAGTATTTT. Translated, it gives CASSGTSGEGTDTQYF.

The chain has TRBV5-4 and TRBJ1-1, with a tentative D call TRBD1 (5 bases). Trimming left V 4 bases short and J 5 bases short, with 18 bases between. Germline CDR1 reads SGHNT; CDR2 reads YYREEE (reference sequence). The CDR3 sequence is 15 residues long. The CDR3 sequence is CASSPDGRKGTEAFF. In DNA, the CDR3 is TGTGCCAGCAGCCCGGACGGAAGGAAGGGGACTGAAGCTTTCTTT. Based on the CDR3 plus reference TRBV5-4 and TRBJ1-1, the full variable domain is ETGVTQSPTHLIKTRGQQVTLRCSSQSGHNTVSWYQQALGQGPQFIFQYYREEENGRGNFPPRFSGLQFPNYSSELNVNALELDDSALYLCASSPDGRKGTEAFFGQGTRLTVV.

The rearrangement joins TRBV2 to TRBJ1-1, with D hard to call. Trimming left V 3 bases short and J 4 bases short, with 9 bases between. The CDR3 is made up of 13 amino acids. Germline lookup yields CDR1 SNHLY and CDR2 FYNNEI. This CDR3 is CASSDEGSTEAFF. CDR3 DNA sequence: TGTGCCAGCAGTGATGAGGGTAGCACTGAAGCTTTCTTT. The full variable domain, rest sourced from reference TRBV2 and TRBJ1-1, is EPEVTQTPSHQVTQMGQEVILRCVPISNHLYFYWYRQILGQKVEFLVSFYNNEISEKSEIFDDQFSVERPDGSNFTLKIRSTKLEDSAMYFCASSDEGSTEAFFGQGTRLTVV.

CDR3 nucleotide sequence: TGCGCCAGCGGTAGGGGGGGGGACTCCGAAGCTTTCTTT. Translation gives CASGRGGDSEAFF. This chain uses TRBV10-2 with TRBJ1-1; TRBD1 is a possible D gene (6 bases). Per the germline V gene, CDR1 is WSHSY and CDR2 is SAAADI. Deletions cut 8 bases from V and 8 bases from J, with 18 bases between. This CDR3 contains 13 residues.